The entry below gives a single T cell receptor (beta chain) sequence along with its context. Its antigen remains unidentified. The CDR3 loop spans 15 amino acids. CDR1 SNHLY and CDR2 FYNNEI come from the germline V gene. Trimming pared 6 bases from V and 0 bases from J, leaving 11 bases between. The data originate from a study of immune cell composition in non-small cell lung cancer. General study points: It was not proven that tumour-reactive clones equal dominant tumour-associated clones.

This table comes from immunoSEQ multiplex PCR, and its TCRdb copy is limited to in-frame clones, with some not included. The sample includes about 10,000 clones, roughly two thirds of them seen just once. The chain couples TRBV2 to TRBJ1-4; D possibly corresponds to TRBD1 (5 bases). Sequencing was carried out using lung tumor tissue. The clonotype was recovered from a human donor with non-small cell lung cancer. CDR3 amino acids: CASRAGTATNEKLFF. The CDR3 DNA follows: TGTGCCAGCAGGGCCGGGACTGCAACTAATGAAAAACTGTTTTTT.